This T cell receptor (beta chain) was sequenced during a study of beta chain features in type 1 diabetes. This clone was found a few times. Antigen: not known. cDNA synthesis used the whole RNA isolate, giving expressed TCRB sequences. Some clones are missing from TCRdb's copy, which holds only in-frame ones; the method was immunoSEQ multiplex PCR. The repertoire holds 250,000 to 300,000 clones, roughly 25% seen once, with 0.012% in the top ten. Overall study findings and caveats: There was no resolution here of whether HLA type influences TCRB rearrangement. Reduced insertions and increased deletions marked VDJ junctions in type 1 diabetes patients. Shortening of TCRB CDR3s, moderate but significant, appeared in all four CD4+ subsets of Type 1 diabetes patients.

This sequence originates from a woman under 40 with type 1 diabetes. The sample comprised naive CD4+ T cells from blood.

The CDR3 sequence is CASRNSYGYTF. The CDR3, as DNA: TGTGCCAGCAGGAACAGCTATGGCTACACCTTC. The genes are TRBV28 and TRBJ1-2; no clear D gene. The CDR3 spans 11 residues. The ends were cut back, 6 bases at V and 4 bases at J, with 6 bases in the middle. Germline lookup yields CDR1 MDHEN and CDR2 SYDVKM.